The rows below give T cell receptor beta chains drawn from one sample of a study of control samples from healthy donors and cancer patients. The data were produced by immunoSEQ multiplex PCR, yet TCRdb's version contains in-frame clones alone and is incomplete. The data contain approximately 110,000 clones, about nine tenths of them singletons. Sequenced: blood. Every receptor here comes from a woman aged 18-29 years in good health. Both conserved end residues are part of each CDR3. D genes are given only for firm matches. Only some rows state a clone size, as once, few, many or a class for expanded clones.

NA once TRBJ2-7 TRBV7-2 TGTGCCAGCAGCTCACGTGGGGCCTACGAGCAGTACTTC CASSSRGAYEQYF
TRBD2 NA TRBJ2-5 TRBV3-1/TRBV3-2 TGTGCCAGCAGCCAGCGGGGGGAGCAAGAGACCCAGTACTTC CASSQRGEQETQYF
NA NA TRBJ1-1 TRBV7-2 TGTGCCAGCAGCTTAGCAATATTAGGGACCGCGAACACTGAAGCTTTCTTT CASSLAILGTANTEAFF
NA NA TRBJ1-1 TRBV30 TGTGCCTGGAGTGTACAAGGGAGCACTGAAGCTTTCTTT CAWSVQGSTEAFF
TRBD2 NA TRBJ2-3 TRBV10-3 TGTGCCATCAGTAGGACTAGCGCCCCCACAGATACGCAGTATTTT CAISRTSAPTDTQYF
NA NA TRBJ1-3 TRBV3-1/TRBV3-2 TGTGCCAGCAGCCAAGTGCAGGGACGAGACACCATATATTTT CASSQVQGRDTIYF
NA NA TRBJ1-2 TRBV24-1 TGTGCCACCAGACCGAAAGCGGGGTCTGGCTACACCTTC CATRPKAGSGYTF
NA once TRBJ2-1 TRBV20-1 TGCAGTGCTAGAAGGGCCCAGGAGCAGTTCTTC CSARRAQEQFF
NA NA TRBJ1-6 TRBV24-1 TGTGCCACCAGTGATCCCCAGATTAGGGTGCGCCCCTATAATTCACCCCTCCACTTT CATSDPQIRVRPYNSPLHF
NA NA TRBJ1-2 TRBV6-6 TGTGCCAGCAGCTCGGACGGGGGCTATGGCTACACCTTC CASSSDGGYGYTF
TRBD1 once TRBJ1-6 TRBV30 TGTGCCTGGAGTAAAGAAGGGGGCTGGTCACCCCTCCACTTT CAWSKEGGWSPLHF
NA NA TRBJ1-4 TRBV5-6 TGTGCCAGCAGCTTGGATCAGGGAATCAATGAAAAACTGTTTTTT CASSLDQGINEKLFF
NA NA TRBJ2-1 TRBV9 TGTGCCAGCAGCCCCTTCACCGGGAGTTCCTACAATGAGCAGTTCTTC CASSPFTGSSYNEQFF
NA NA TRBJ2-3 TRBV7-9 TGTGCCAGCAGCCAGAGGTCGAGAACAGATACGCAGTATTTT CASSQRSRTDTQYF
NA NA TRBJ1-6 TRBV28 TGTGCCAGCAGGGGGGGTCACGGAGGATCACCCCTCCACTTT CASRGGHGGSPLHF
TRBD2 few TRBJ2-2 TRBV7-9 TGTGCCAGCAGTTCCTCCGGGGGGTCGAACACCGGGGAGCTGTTTTTT CASSSSGGSNTGELFF
NA NA TRBJ1-5 TRBV7-2 TGTGCCAGCAGCAAAGAGGGTCAGCCCCAGCATTTT CASSKEGQPQHF
TRBD2 few TRBJ2-1 TRBV18 TGTGCCAGCTCACCGAGCGGGAGGCGGCGGTCCTACAATGAGCAGTTCTTC CASSPSGRRRSYNEQFF
NA NA TRBJ2-1 TRBV29-1 TGCAGCGTTGCCGTGGGTCTCTATGAGCAGTTCTTC CSVAVGLYEQFF
NA NA TRBJ2-1 TRBV19 TGTGCCAGTAGTATGTTTCGTAGCTCCTACAATGAGCAGTTCTTC CASSMFRSSYNEQFF
TRBD1 few TRBJ2-2 TRBV5-6 TGTGCCAGCAGCTTGAGACGGACAGGGGCGAACACCGGGGAGCTGTTTTTT CASSLRRTGANTGELFF
TRBD1 once TRBJ1-2 TRBV27 TGTGCCAGCAAGGGACAGGGGCCCGGCGGAGGTGGCTACACCTTC CASKGQGPGGGGYTF
NA once TRBJ2-3 TRBV9 TGTGCCAGCAGCGCCCGACCCTGGGAGGAGAGCACAGATACGCAGTATTTT CASSARPWEESTDTQYF
TRBD1 NA TRBJ2-1 TRBV30 TGTGCCTGGAGTGTGGGACAGGGGTGCAATGAGCAGTTCTTC CAWSVGQGCNEQFF
NA NA TRBJ1-6 TRBV28 TGTGCCAGCAGCCTACAGGGACTAAATTCACCCCTCCACTTT CASSLQGLNSPLHF
TRBD1 NA TRBJ2-5 TRBV27 TGTGCCAGCAGTTTGCTGACAGGGTCAGAGACCCAGTACTTC CASSLLTGSETQYF
NA NA TRBJ2-3 TRBV21-1 TGTGCCAGCAGCCACCCCGTGGCAGGGACAGTTCATTACCCAGATACGCAGTATTTT CASSHPVAGTVHYPDTQYF
TRBD1 NA TRBJ2-6 TRBV9 TGTGCCAGCAGCGCGCTCCAGGGGGCCGGCTCTGGGGCCAACGTCCTGACTTTC CASSALQGAGSGANVLTF
NA NA TRBJ1-5 TRBV9 TGTGCCAGCAGCGTCAAGGCTCAGCCCCAGCATTTT CASSVKAQPQHF
TRBD1 NA TRBJ2-1 TRBV12-3/TRBV12-4 TGTGCCAGCACCAAGGACAGGGGCAATGAGCAGTTCTTC CASTKDRGNEQFF
TRBD1 NA TRBJ1-2 TRBV18 TGTGCCAGCTCGCTCCAGGGGGACCCGAGGAATGGCTACACCTTC CASSLQGDPRNGYTF
NA NA TRBJ1-1 TRBV29-1 TGCAGCGTTAGTTTCAGGGTAGACGCTTTCTTT CSVSFRVDAFF
TRBD2 NA TRBJ2-2 TRBV2 TGTGCCAGCAGCACCTTTGGGACTAGGGGTGCCGGGGAGCTGTTTTTT CASSTFGTRGAGELFF
NA NA TRBJ2-5 TRBV28 TGTGCCAGCAGGCTCCAAGAGACCCAGTACTTC CASRLQETQYF
NA medium-sized TRBJ1-2 TRBV28 TGTGCCAGCAGTTTCTCACAGGGCTATGGCTACACCTTC CASSFSQGYGYTF
NA once TRBJ2-4 TRBV27 TGTGCCAGCAGTTCCCTAGCCAAAAACATTCAGTACTTC CASSSLAKNIQYF
NA NA TRBJ2-5 TRBV4-2 TGTGCCAGCAGCCAAGACAGGGTAACCCAGTACTTC CASSQDRVTQYF